The rows below give T cell receptor beta chains drawn from one sample of a study of Ad26.COV2.S vaccination and SARS-CoV-2 variants. Using immunoSEQ multiplex PCR, the repertoire was profiled, and TCRdb retains in-frame clones only, with some absent. The data show over 300,000 clones, 83% seen once. This sample comprised peripheral blood, obtained in a trial of Ad26.COV2.S vaccine versus placebo. All receptors derive from a person aged 18-65 years who received the Ad26.COV2.S COVID-19 vaccine or a placebo. Both conserved end residues are part of each CDR3. The D gene is left open where the match is weak. Where a row states a size, it is once, few, many or the class of an expanded clone; other rows omit it.

.	TRBV6-2/TRBV6-3	.	TRBJ2-3	CASSYLAGTRLSTDTQYF	TGTGCCAGCAGTTACTTGGCCGGGACCCGGTTAAGCACAGATACGCAGTATTTT
.	TRBV5-4	TRBD2	TRBJ2-5	CASSSTSGQETQYF	TGTGCCAGCAGCTCGACTAGCGGCCAAGAGACCCAGTACTTC
.	TRBV5-1	TRBD1	TRBJ1-1	CASSGQGGSTEAFF	TGCGCCAGCAGTGGTCAGGGGGGGAGCACTGAAGCTTTCTTT
.	TRBV11-3	.	TRBJ1-1	CASSLGALRGRRNTEAFF	TGTGCCAGCAGCTTAGGGGCCCTCAGGGGCAGAAGAAACACTGAAGCTTTCTTT
many	TRBV7-2	.	TRBJ1-3	CASSLESTGRSGNTIYF	TGTGCCAGCAGCTTAGAAAGTACAGGGCGCTCTGGAAACACCATATATTTT
.	TRBV5-1	.	TRBJ2-7	CASSLGAASTEQYF	TGCGCCAGCAGCTTGGGGGCCGCATCCACCGAGCAGTACTTC
.	TRBV5-1	.	TRBJ1-1	CASSFMGEEEAFF	TGCGCCAGCAGCTTCATGGGGGAAGAGGAAGCTTTCTTT
once	TRBV5-1	.	TRBJ2-2	CASSLLAIRNGELFF	TGCGCCAGCAGCTTGTTGGCTATCCGTAACGGGGAGCTGTTTTTT
.	TRBV18	.	TRBJ1-1	CASSPVGWGTEAFF	TGTGCCAGCTCACCAGTGGGTTGGGGCACTGAAGCTTTCTTT
.	TRBV6-6	.	TRBJ1-2	CANSLTDTYGYTF	TGTGCCAACTCCCTGACCGACACCTATGGCTACACCTTC
once	TRBV6-5	.	TRBJ1-3	CASSYDPSSGNTIYF	TGTGCCAGCAGTTACGACCCTTCCTCTGGAAACACCATATATTTT
.	TRBV11-2	.	TRBJ2-2	CASSLMVWREGGELFF	TGTGCCAGCAGCTTAATGGTTTGGCGGGAAGGCGGGGAGCTGTTTTTT
.	TRBV11-2	.	TRBJ2-7	CASSLSGYEQYF	TGTGCCAGCAGCTTAAGTGGGTACGAGCAGTACTTC
.	TRBV2	.	TRBJ2-4	CASSGARGDSQYF	TGTGCCAGCAGTGGGGCCCGAGGGGACTCTCAGTACTTC
.	TRBV7-2	TRBD2	TRBJ2-3	CASSLAQGTSGSTDTQYF	TGTGCCAGCAGCTTAGCGCAGGGGACTAGCGGGAGCACAGATACGCAGTATTTT